The 10 T cell receptor beta chains reported below all come from one sample, sequenced in a study of identical twins. TCRdb reprocessed the 5' RACE reads via MiXCR and lists one record per CDR3 protein. The sample carries around 370,000 distinct CDR3 sequences, roughly 9% recorded once. Sample: naive T cells sorted from blood. Source of these receptors: a woman between 45 and 60 years old in good health.

This clonotype was counted once. The chain couples TRBV3-1 to TRBJ2-5, with no clear D. Trimming removed 6 bases from V and 5 bases from J, with 7 bases in between. From germline, CDR1 is LGHDT and CDR2 YNNKEL (reference sequence). This CDR3 region has 11 residues. The CDR3 spells CASRHGETQYF. The CDR3 bases are TGTGCCAGCAGACACGGGGAGACCCAGTACTTC.

This clonotype was counted many times. This chain connects TRBV10-3 to TRBJ2-1; 7 bases are a match to TRBD2. V was pared by 11 bases and J by 8 bases, with 15 bases of the junction left unmatched. Germline V lookup: CDR1 ENHRY, CDR2 SYGVKD. The CDR3 contains 14 residues. For the CDR3, the DNA is TGTGCCTCCCTAGCGGAAACCATGGGACATGAGCAGTTCTTC. It yields the protein CASLAETMGHEQFF.

This clonotype was counted at least ten times. This chain joins TRBV11-2 and TRBJ1-2; D unclear. This CDR3 region has 15 residues. The ends were cut back, 2 bases at V and 4 bases at J, with 14 bases in the middle. Germline-derived CDR1 and CDR2 are SGHAT and FQNNGV. The CDR3 is CASSLPGDYSYGYTF. Here the CDR3 DNA reads TGTGCCAGCAGCTTACCAGGAGATTATTCCTATGGCTACACCTTC.

This clonotype appeared a few times. V gene TRBV12-3 or TRBV12-4 combines with J gene TRBJ2-7; 7 bases align to TRBD2. This CDR3 region has 13 residues. Trimming cost V 8 bases and J 2 bases; bases outside gene matches: 6. In DNA form, the CDR3 reads TGTGCCAGCTGGCGGGAGCTCCCCTACGAGCAGTACGTC. This codes for CASWRELPYEQYV.

This clonotype was observed many times. This chain joins TRBV12-3 or TRBV12-4 and TRBJ2-1; D is uncertain. There are 14 residues in the CDR3. V lost 2 bases, J lost 5 bases, and 10 bases lay in between. The CDR3 DNA sequence: TGTGCCAGCAGTTTAAGGGCCGGAGACAATGAGCAGTTCTTC. Its protein product is CASSLRAGDNEQFF.

This clonotype was seen at least ten times. The genes are TRBV3-1 and TRBJ1-1, with D uncertain. V lost 1 base, J lost 1 base, and 10 bases lay in between. The germline V gene has CDR1 LGHDT and CDR2 YNNKEL (reference sequence). The CDR3 covers 15 residues. This CDR3 reads CASSQVATGNTEAFF. CDR3 DNA sequence: TGTGCCAGCAGCCAAGTGGCCACGGGGAACACTGAAGCTTTCTTT.

This clonotype was seen ten or more times. The rearrangement joins TRBV7-8 to TRBJ2-3; 7 bases align to TRBD1. The CDR3 is made up of 15 amino acids. Losses at the gene ends were 5 bases for V and 1 base for J; bases not matched to a gene: 6. Per the germline V gene, CDR1 is SGHVS and CDR2 is FQNEAQ. The CDR3 protein is CASSTYRGGTDTQYF. CDR3 bases: TGTGCCAGCAGCACCTACAGGGGAGGCACAGATACGCAGTATTTT.

V is TRBV3-1 and J is TRBJ2-2; 12 nucleotides align to TRBD1. V shed 5 bases and J 7 bases; nucleotides not matched to a gene: 8. The germline gives CDR1 LGHDT, CDR2 YNNKEL (reference sequence). The CDR3 contains 16 residues. The CDR3: CASSYEGTGGHGELFF. The CDR3 nucleotides are TGTGCCAGCAGCTATGAGGGGACAGGGGGCCACGGGGAGCTGTTTTTT.

This clonotype came up a few times. V gene TRBV29-1 combines with J gene TRBJ1-3; 9 nucleotides agree with TRBD1. The trim removed 7 bases at V and 1 base at J, leaving 5 bases unmatched. The CDR3 runs to 14 residues. Germline lookup yields CDR1 SQVTM and CDR2 ANQGSEA. CDR3 DNA: TGCAGCGACAGGGGGCCCCGGTCTGGAAACACCATATATTTT. Translating gives CSDRGPRSGNTIYF.

This clonotype was seen only a few times. The chain carries TRBV20-1 and TRBJ2-5; D gene uncertain. Germline V CDR1 and CDR2: DFQATT, SNEGSKA (reference sequence). The ends were cut back, 0 bases at V and 5 bases at J, with 16 bases in the middle. CDR3 length: 15 amino acids. The CDR3 is CSAREEDALKETQYF. CDR3 coding DNA: TGCAGTGCTAGAGAAGAAGACGCGCTCAAGGAGACCCAGTACTTC.